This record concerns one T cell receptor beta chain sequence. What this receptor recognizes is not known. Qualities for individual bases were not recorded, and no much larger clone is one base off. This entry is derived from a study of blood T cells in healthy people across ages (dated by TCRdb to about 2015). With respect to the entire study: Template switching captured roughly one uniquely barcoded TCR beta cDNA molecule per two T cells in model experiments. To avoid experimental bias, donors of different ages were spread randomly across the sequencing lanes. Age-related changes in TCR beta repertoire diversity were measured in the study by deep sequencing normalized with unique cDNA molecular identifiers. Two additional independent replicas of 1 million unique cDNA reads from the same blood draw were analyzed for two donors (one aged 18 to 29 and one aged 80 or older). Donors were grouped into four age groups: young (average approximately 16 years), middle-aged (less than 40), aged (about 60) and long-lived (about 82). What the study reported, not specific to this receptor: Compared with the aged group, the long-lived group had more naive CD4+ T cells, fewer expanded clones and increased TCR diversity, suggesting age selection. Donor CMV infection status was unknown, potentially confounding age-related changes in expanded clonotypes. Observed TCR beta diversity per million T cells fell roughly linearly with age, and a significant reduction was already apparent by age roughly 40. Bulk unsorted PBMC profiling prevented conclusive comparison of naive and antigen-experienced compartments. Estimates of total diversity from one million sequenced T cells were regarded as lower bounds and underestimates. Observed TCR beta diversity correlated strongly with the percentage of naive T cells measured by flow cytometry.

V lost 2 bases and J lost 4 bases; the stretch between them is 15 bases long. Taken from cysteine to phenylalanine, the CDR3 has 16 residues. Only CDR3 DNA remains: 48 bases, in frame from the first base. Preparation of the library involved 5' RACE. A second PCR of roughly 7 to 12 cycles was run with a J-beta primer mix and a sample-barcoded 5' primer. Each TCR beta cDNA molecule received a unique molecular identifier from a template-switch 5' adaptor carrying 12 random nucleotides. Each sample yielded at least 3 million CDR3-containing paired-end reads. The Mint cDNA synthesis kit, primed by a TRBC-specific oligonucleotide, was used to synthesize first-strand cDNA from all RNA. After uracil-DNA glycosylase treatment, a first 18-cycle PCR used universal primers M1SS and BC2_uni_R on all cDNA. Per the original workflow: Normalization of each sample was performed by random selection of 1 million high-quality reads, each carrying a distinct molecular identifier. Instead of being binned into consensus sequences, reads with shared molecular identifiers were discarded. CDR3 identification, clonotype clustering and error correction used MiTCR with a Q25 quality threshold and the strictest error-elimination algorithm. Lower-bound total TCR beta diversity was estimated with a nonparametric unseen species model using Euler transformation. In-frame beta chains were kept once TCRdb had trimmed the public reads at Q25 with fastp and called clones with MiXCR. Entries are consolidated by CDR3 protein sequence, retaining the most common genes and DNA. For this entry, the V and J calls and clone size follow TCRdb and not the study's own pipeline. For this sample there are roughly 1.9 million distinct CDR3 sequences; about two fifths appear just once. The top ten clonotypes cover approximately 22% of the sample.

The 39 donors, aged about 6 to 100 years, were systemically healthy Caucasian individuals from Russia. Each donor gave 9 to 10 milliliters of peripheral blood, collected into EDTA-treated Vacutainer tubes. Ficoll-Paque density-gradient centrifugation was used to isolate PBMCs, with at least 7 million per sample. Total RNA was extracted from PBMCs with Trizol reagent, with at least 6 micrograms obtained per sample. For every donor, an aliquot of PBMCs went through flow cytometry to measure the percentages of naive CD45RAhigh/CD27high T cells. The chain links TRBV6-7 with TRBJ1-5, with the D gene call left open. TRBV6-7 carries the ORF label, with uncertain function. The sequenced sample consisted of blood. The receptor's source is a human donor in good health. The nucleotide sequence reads TGTGCCAGCAGTTACCCCATGGGGATGGAGAATCAGCCCCAGCATTTT. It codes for CASSYPMGMENQPQHF.